The source of this TCR beta chain is a study of CD8+CD57+ T cells in acquired aplastic anemia. Study information: Mean DNA quantity obtained from sorted CD4+ and CD8+ cells was 3 to 3.5 ug.

Turning to this clonotype: The antigen remains unidentified.

Only patients with CD8+CD57+ cell expansion on flow cytometry were chosen for sequencing. This CDR3 comprises 14 residues. The trim removed 8 bases at V and 4 bases at J, leaving 12 bases unmatched. Germline loops: CDR1 DFQATT, CDR2 SNEGSKA (reference sequence). The study's findings and limits: It was found that 25 to 35 CD8+ CDR3 sequences were shared between patients and controls. Patients showed no significant difference from controls in CD8+ Simpson's diversity.

Genomic DNA constituted the template upon which TCR beta VDJ and CDR3 profiling was performed. TCRdb reprocessed the reads via MiXCR and lists one record per CDR3 protein. Altogether about 250,000 distinct CDR3 sequences are present, around half being singletons, with the ten largest covering 7% to 9.5%. The TCR sequence derives from a human donor with aplastic anemia. The sequencing input was sorted CD4+, CD8+, or CD8+CD57+ T cells (not recorded which) from PBMCs. The chain has TRBV20-1 and TRBJ2-7; 9 bases align to TRBD2. CDR3 nucleotide sequence: TGCAGTTACTCGAGAGCGGGGGGAAGATACGAGCAGTACTTC. It translates to CSYSRAGGRYEQYF.